Following are 25 T cell receptor beta chains from one sample sequenced in a study of blood T cells in healthy people across ages. A sample-barcoded 5' primer and a J-beta primer mix were used in a second PCR of roughly 6 to 12 cycles. Via MiXCR, TCRdb re-called the 5' RACE reads, giving one row per CDR3 protein. The sample lists some 640,000 distinct CDR3 sequences, less than 35% occurring once. Sequencing used blood. These receptor sequences come from a woman older than 75 in good health.

This chain links TRBV5-1 with TRBJ2-3, with D tentatively TRBD2 (5 bases). This CDR3 spans 12 amino acids. Trimming took off 4 bases at V and 7 bases at J, with 10 bases between the two ends. Looked up from germline, CDR1 is SGHRS and CDR2 is YFSETQ. The CDR3 loop reads CASSKGLNTQYF. The CDR3 DNA sequence: TGCGCCAGCAGCAAAGGACTCAATACGCAGTATTTT.

In its sample, this clonotype was seen a few times. This may arise from a read error, as a much more abundant clone is one base away. The rearrangement links TRBV7-2 to TRBJ2-1; 7 bases match TRBD1. The better agreement between TRBJ2-7 and the DNA end casts doubt on the J call. CDR3 length: 15 residues. Germline V gives CDR1 SGHTA, CDR2 FQGNSA. The chain's CDR3 is CASSQQGSSYNEQYF. The CDR3 DNA sequence: TGTGCCAGCAGTCAACAGGGGAGCTCCTACAATGAGCAGTACTTC.

With regard to this clonotype: A much more abundant neighbour one base away suggests this may be a read error. The chain carries TRBV6-2 or TRBV6-3 and TRBJ2-5; no clear D. The germline CDR1 and CDR2 sequences are MNHEY and SVGEGT. The CDR3 totals 12 residues. The CDR3 loop is CASGYPQETQYF. The CDR3 DNA is TGTGCCAGCGGTTACCCCCAAGAGACCCAGTACTTC.

CDR3 coding DNA: TGCAGTGCTAGAGGGTCTAGCGGGAGATATAACACCGGGGAGCTGTTTTTT. As protein: CSARGSSGRYNTGELFF. The J gene is TRBJ2-2, the V gene TRBV20-1; 10 nucleotides line up with TRBD2. V shed 1 base, J shed 2 bases, and the junction held 7 bases outside the gene matches. Germline CDR1 reads DFQATT; CDR2 reads SNEGSKA (reference sequence). The CDR3 length is 17 residues.

V is TRBV20-1 and J is TRBJ2-5; D remains unclear. The V and J ends lost 3 bases and 2 bases respectively, with 10 bases between them. Germline CDR1 reads DFQATT; CDR2 reads SNEGSKA (reference sequence). The CDR3 sequence is 13 residues long. The CDR3, as DNA: TGCAGTGCTAGCTCACCGGATCAAGAGACCCAGTACTTC. It yields the protein CSASSPDQETQYF.

This clonotype was found a few times. This may come from a read error, since a much larger clone is one base off. The chain uses TRBV12-3 or TRBV12-4 and TRBJ2-5; D unclear. The CDR3 has 13 residues. Trimming took off 2 bases at V and 11 bases at J, with 15 bases between the two ends. CDR3 sequence reads: CASSLWSRDEQYF. CDR3 sequence (DNA): TGTGCCAGCAGTTTATGGTCTAGGGATGAGCAGTACTTC.

This clonotype was recorded a few times. The V gene is TRBV6-4, the J gene TRBJ2-1; tentatively, D is TRBD1 (6 bases). The V end lost 2 bases, the J end lost 5 bases, and 7 bases lay between the germline ends. The CDR3 totals 13 residues. Germline V gene lookup returns CDR1 MRHNA and CDR2 SNTAGT. CDR3 region: CASSDRDNNEQFF. CDR3 bases: TGTGCCAGCAGTGACCGGGACAACAATGAGCAGTTCTTC.

This chain uses TRBV20-1 with TRBJ2-7, with D possibly being TRBD1 (6 bases). Germline CDR1 reads DFQATT; CDR2 reads SNEGSKA (reference sequence). The V gene lost 1 base and the J gene lost 2 bases, with 12 bases spanning the gap. The CDR3 is made up of 14 amino acids. The DNA of the CDR3 is TGCAGTGCTAGAGCCCCCCGACAGGCCTACGAGCAGTACTTC. It specifies CSARAPRQAYEQYF.

The table lists this clonotype with many counts. The gene calls are TRBV6-2 or TRBV6-3 and TRBJ1-5, with D tentatively TRBD1 (5 bases). The CDR3 is 14 residues long. In germline, CDR1 is MNHEY, CDR2 SVGEGT. Trimming took off 6 bases at V and 6 bases at J, with 15 bases between the two ends. The chain's CDR3 is CASSSGGGSQPQHF. The CDR3 region has the DNA TGTGCCAGCAGCTCCGGGGGTGGCTCTCAGCCCCAGCATTTT.

As to this clonotype: A much larger clone lies a single base off, so this may be a read error. This chain links TRBV28 with TRBJ1-4, with D perhaps matching TRBD1 (5 bases). Germline CDR1 reads MDHEN; CDR2 reads SYDVKM. The CDR3 is made up of 16 amino acids. V was shortened by 2 bases and J by 13 bases, with 23 bases between the two germline ends. The CDR3 here is CASSLTRNLLQGGLFF. In nucleotides, the CDR3 is TGTGCCAGCAGTTTAACTCGAAACCTCCTTCAGGGCGGACTGTTTTTT.

At least ten counts were recorded for this clonotype. The V and J genes are TRBV6-1 and TRBJ2-7, with no clear D. CDR1 and CDR2 (germline): MNHNS, SASEGT. The CDR3 length is 16 residues. The V end lost 2 bases, the J end lost 0 bases, and 14 bases lay between the germline ends. CDR3 sequence (DNA): TGTGCCAGCAGTGAATTGAGTTCGGGCGGCTCCTACGAGCAGTACTTC. It translates to CASSELSSGGSYEQYF.

This clonotype was counted many times. The chain has TRBV27 and TRBJ2-3; D is perhaps TRBD1 (6 bases). V shed 2 bases and J shed 4 bases, with 19 bases lying between them. Per the germline V gene, CDR1 is MNHEY and CDR2 is SMNVEV (reference sequence). The CDR3 has 17 residues. The CDR3 here is CASSLDVGQRWADTQYF. In nucleotides, the CDR3 is TGTGCCAGCAGTTTAGACGTTGGACAGCGTTGGGCAGATACGCAGTATTTT.

The genes are TRBV6-1 and TRBJ1-1; D remains ambiguous. CDR3 length: 19 amino acids. The germline V gene encodes CDR1 MNHNS and CDR2 SASEGT. Trimming pared 6 bases from V and 1 base from J, leaving 27 bases between. The CDR3 bases are TGTGCCAGCAGCACATTTTTCGTTTTTGCGTCTTTTGGGAACACTGAAGCTTTCTTT. This sequence encodes CASSTFFVFASFGNTEAFF.

The gene calls are TRBV7-9 and TRBJ2-5; D is ambiguous. Near its end, the DNA agrees better with TRBJ2-7, so the J call may be wrong. The CDR3 contains 13 residues. Germline V gene sequence: CDR1 SEHNR, CDR2 FQNEAQ (reference sequence). CDR3 loop: CASSRELAYEQYF. In DNA, the CDR3 is TGTGCCAGCAGCCGTGAACTTGCCTACGAGCAGTACTTC.

Ten or more counts support this clonotype. The chain has TRBV7-6 and TRBJ2-1, with D uncertain. Looked up from germline, CDR1 is SGHVS and CDR2 is FNYEAQ. Trimming removed 2 bases at V and 9 bases at J, with 11 bases between. There are 13 residues in the CDR3. The CDR3 region has the DNA TGTGCCAGCAGCTTAAAACAGCCCTTTGAGCAGTTCTTC. It encodes CASSLKQPFEQFF.

This clonotype was seen a few times. The genes are TRBV11-2 and TRBJ1-2; D is undetermined. Germline V CDR1 and CDR2: SGHAT, FQNNGV. Trimming took 1 base from V and 4 from J, leaving 16 bases between them. The CDR3 contains 16 residues. CDR3 DNA: TGTGCCAGCAGCTTAGCAAGTCGGCCTTCTTTCTATGGCTACACCTTC. The encoded protein is CASSLASRPSFYGYTF.

This clonotype was picked up many times. The gene calls are TRBV7-9 and TRBJ2-3; 7 nucleotides align to TRBD2. This CDR3 has 15 amino acids. Trimming cost V 3 bases and J 1 base; bases outside gene matches: 4. Germline CDR1 reads SEHNR; CDR2 reads FQNEAQ (reference sequence). In DNA, the CDR3 is TGTGCCAGCAGCTTTACGGGGGGACGCACAGATACGCAGTATTTT. Protein product: CASSFTGGRTDTQYF.

The chain uses TRBV27 and TRBJ2-2; TRBD1 aligns across 8 bases. The CDR3 totals 15 residues. Germline V lookup: CDR1 MNHEY, CDR2 SMNVEV (reference sequence). V lost 6 bases, J lost 5 bases, and 8 bases stayed unmatched. CDR3 in amino acids: CASRTMDRATGELFF. The CDR3 nucleotides read TGTGCCAGCAGGACAATGGACAGGGCAACCGGGGAGCTGTTTTTT.

This clonotype was recorded at least ten times. The CDR3 DNA follows: TGTGCCAGCAGCTTGCGGGGACAGGGACCCTACGAGCAGTACTTC. Amino acids: CASSLRGQGPYEQYF. The chain couples TRBV11-2 to TRBJ2-7, with 9 bases aligning to TRBD1. This CDR3 is 15 amino acids long. CDR1 is SGHAT, CDR2 FQNNGV, per germline. The V segment lost 3 bases and the J segment 2 bases; nucleotides outside the gene matches: 5.

There are many counts of this clonotype. The chain recombines TRBV27 with TRBJ2-6; 7 bases match TRBD1. Per the germline V gene, CDR1 is MNHEY and CDR2 is SMNVEV (reference sequence). The ends lost 3 bases at V and 0 bases at J; junction bases unmatched: 8. This CDR3 contains 18 residues. CDR3 amino acids: CASSFSNRGSSGANVLTF. The CDR3 DNA reads as TGTGCCAGCAGTTTTTCTAACAGGGGAAGCTCTGGGGCCAACGTCCTGACTTTC.

This clonotype was picked up many times. The CDR3 reads CASSRRGELKYEQYF. The CDR3 DNA is TGTGCCAGCAGTAGGAGGGGAGAACTCAAATACGAGCAGTACTTC. The J gene is TRBJ2-7, the V gene TRBV6-2 or TRBV6-3; TRBD2 is a possible D gene (6 bases). CDR1 is MNHEY, CDR2 SVGEGT, per germline. This CDR3 is 15 amino acids long. V lost 5 bases and J lost 4, with 18 bases in between.

This clonotype was detected only a few times. V and J are TRBV30 and TRBJ2-1, with 10 positions matching TRBD2. This CDR3 contains 14 residues. After removal of 3 bases from V and 10 bases from J, the junction contained 9 bases not matched to a gene. CDR1 is GTSNPN and CDR2 is SVGIG in the germline V gene (reference sequence). Here the CDR3 DNA reads TGTGCCTGGAGGGGGATAGCGGGGGGCCCCGAGCAGTTCTTC. It is translated as CAWRGIAGGPEQFF. Looking up the rest from reference TRBV30 and TRBJ2-1 gives the full variable domain: SQTIHQWPATLVQPVGSPLSLECTVEGTSNPNLYWYRQAAGRGLQLLFYSVGIGQISSEVPQNLSASRPQDRQFILSSKKLLLSDSGFYLCAWRGIAGGPEQFFGPGTRLTVL.

About this clonotype: A much bigger clone sits one base away, suggesting this may be a read error. The chain uses TRBV5-1 and TRBJ2-1; D is perhaps TRBD1 (6 bases). V was trimmed by 8 bases and J by 6 bases, leaving 18 bases between them. Germline lookup yields CDR1 SGHRS and CDR2 YFSETQ. The CDR3 extends over 14 amino acids. CDR3 in amino acids: CASSPGHPGNEQFF. The CDR3, as DNA: TGCGCCAGTTCCCCGGGACACCCAGGCAATGAGCAGTTCTTC.

This clonotype was seen repeatedly, ten times or more. The chain employs TRBV7-9 and TRBJ2-5; tentatively, D is TRBD1 (6 bases). Germline values: CDR1 SEHNR, CDR2 FQNEAQ (reference sequence). This CDR3 has 15 residues. V was shortened by 0 bases and J by 8 bases, with 16 bases between the two germline ends. The CDR3 DNA follows: TGTGCCAGCAGCTTAGCGGGGGCCGTGGTGGATACCCAGTACTTC. It codes for CASSLAGAVVDTQYF.

The sample holds a few counts of this clonotype. V usage is TRBV29-1 and J usage is TRBJ2-7; 9 positions match TRBD2. CDR3 length: 14 amino acids. The germline V gene encodes CDR1 SQVTM and CDR2 ANQGSEA. V was clipped by 5 bases and J by 7 bases; unmatched bases: 12. The CDR3 DNA reads as TGCAGCGTTTCTCCAAGCGGGGGGTACAATGAGCAGTACTTC. It specifies CSVSPSGGYNEQYF.